This is a list of T cell receptor beta chains from one sample in a study of STAT5B mutations in CD4+ large granular lymphocyte leukemia. The table came from immunoSEQ multiplex PCR; TCRdb's copy has only in-frame clones and leaves some out. There are about 35,000 clones in the sample; about four fifths occur only once, and approximately 4.4% lies in the top ten. The sequenced material came from CD4+ T cells from blood buffy coats. These receptors all stem from a human donor in good health. Both conserved end residues are part of each CDR3. The D gene is left open where the match is weak. Size tells how often a clone was seen (once, few, many) or the class of an expanded clone, and some rows leave it out.

.,TRBV14,.,TRBJ1-2,15,CASSPTIGIGYGYTF,TGTGCCAGCAGCCCAACTATTGGGATCGGGTATGGCTACACCTTC
.,TRBV7-9,few,TRBJ1-1,15,CASSRDGTTNTEAFF,TGTGCCAGCAGCCGCGACGGGACGACGAACACTGAAGCTTTCTTT
TRBD1,TRBV19,.,TRBJ1-4,18,CAKGRSRQGPSTNEKLFF,TGTGCCAAAGGAAGGTCCCGACAGGGGCCCTCAACTAATGAAAAACTGTTTTTT
TRBD1,TRBV7-9,.,TRBJ1-5,15,CASSLDRGVGQPQHF,TGTGCCAGCAGCCTAGACAGGGGTGTAGGGCAGCCCCAGCATTTT
.,TRBV28,.,TRBJ1-2,16,CASSPGQVPPRDGYTF,TGTGCCAGCAGTCCGGGACAAGTTCCGCCTAGAGATGGCTACACCTTC
TRBD1,TRBV7-9,.,TRBJ1-3,14,CASSPGTDGNTIYF,TGTGCCAGCAGCCCCGGGACAGATGGAAACACCATATATTTT
TRBD2,TRBV9,.,TRBJ2-7,20,CASNPHQLGTSGRWSYEQYF,TGTGCCAGCAACCCCCACCAGCTAGGGACTAGCGGGAGATGGTCCTACGAGCAGTACTTC
TRBD1,TRBV27,.,TRBJ1-2,13,CASSFRGGEGYTF,TGTGCCAGCAGTTTCAGGGGGGGGGAAGGCTACACCTTC
.,TRBV5-8,.,TRBJ1-3,11,CASSYSNTIYF,TGTGCCAGCAGCTATTCGAACACCATATATTTT
TRBD2,TRBV11-1,.,TRBJ2-3,18,CASSLASFSSSGRDTQYF,TGTGCCAGCAGCTTAGCAAGCTTCTCCTCTAGCGGGAGAGATACGCAGTATTTT
TRBD2,TRBV4-1,.,TRBJ2-5,15,CASRRLAGVGETQYF,TGCGCCAGCAGAAGACTAGCGGGAGTCGGAGAGACCCAGTACTTC
.,TRBV30,.,TRBJ2-1,11,CAWSAGTEKFF,TGTGCCTGGAGCGCCGGGACCGAGAAGTTCTTC
TRBD1,TRBV9,few,TRBJ1-5,14,CASSAQGADQPQHF,TGTGCCAGCAGCGCTCAGGGGGCTGATCAGCCCCAGCATTTT
TRBD2,TRBV28,once,TRBJ2-5,16,CASSFGLAGGQETQYF,TGTGCCAGCAGCTTCGGACTAGCGGGAGGGCAAGAGACCCAGTACTTC
.,TRBV28,.,TRBJ2-3,13,CASSSPGTDTQYF,TGTGCCAGCAGTTCCCCGGGGACAGATACGCAGTATTTT
.,TRBV28,.,TRBJ2-7,15,CASSFLGPNSYEQYF,TGTGCCAGCAGTTTCCTCGGTCCCAACTCCTACGAGCAGTACTTC
.,TRBV11-2,.,TRBJ1-5,14,CASSLDRGGQPQHF,TGTGCCAGCAGCTTAGATAGGGGAGGTCAGCCCCAGCATTTT
.,TRBV7-9,.,TRBJ2-2,14,CAIGTPGGTGELFF,TGTGCCATCGGGACTCCGGGTGGGACCGGGGAGCTGTTTTTT
.,TRBV5-4,.,TRBJ1-3,14,CASSSQGAGNTIYF,TGTGCCAGCAGCTCACAAGGGGCTGGAAACACCATATATTTT
.,TRBV28,.,TRBJ1-2,17,CASSLWTDSPRNYGYTF,TGTGCCAGCAGTTTATGGACCGACAGCCCTCGAAACTATGGCTACACCTTC
TRBD2,TRBV28,.,TRBJ2-7,16,CASSFTLAGLSYEQYF,TGTGCCAGCAGTTTTACCCTAGCGGGCCTCTCCTACGAGCAGTACTTC
.,TRBV10-3,.,TRBJ2-5,13,CAISEDRGETQYF,TGTGCCATCAGTGAAGACCGGGGGGAGACCCAGTACTTC
.,TRBV19,.,TRBJ1-1,13,CASSIARGAEAFF,TGTGCCAGTAGTATTGCGAGGGGAGCTGAAGCTTTCTTT
.,TRBV18,.,TRBJ2-5,16,CASSPAGRGVGETQYF,TGTGCCAGCTCACCCGCCGGGCGAGGGGTAGGAGAGACCCAGTACTTC
TRBD2,TRBV11-2,.,TRBJ2-5,16,CASSLRSSGNQETQYF,TGTGCCAGCAGCTTAAGGTCTAGCGGGAACCAAGAGACCCAGTACTTC
.,TRBV28,once,TRBJ2-7,16,CASSNPLGSLLYEQYF,TGTGCCAGCAGCAACCCGCTGGGATCTCTTCTCTACGAGCAGTACTTC
.,TRBV18,.,TRBJ2-3,12,CASSLGTDTQYF,TGTGCCAGCTCTCTCGGCACAGATACGCAGTATTTT
TRBD1,TRBV19,.,TRBJ1-5,14,CASRPTGAGQPQHF,TGTGCCAGTAGGCCCACAGGGGCAGGTCAGCCCCAGCATTTT
.,TRBV27,.,TRBJ1-5,19,CASSPRMDGGFYSNQPQHF,TGTGCCAGCAGTCCCAGAATGGACGGAGGATTTTATAGCAATCAGCCCCAGCATTTT
.,TRBV7-9,.,TRBJ1-2,16,CASSLVAGRGNYGYTF,TGTGCCAGCAGCTTAGTGGCAGGGAGGGGGAACTATGGCTACACCTTC
.,TRBV6-5,once,TRBJ2-5,15,CASSYGLRGEETQYF,TGTGCCAGCAGTTACGGGTTGAGAGGGGAAGAGACCCAGTACTTC
.,TRBV5-1,.,TRBJ1-1,15,CASSGGGAGSTEAFF,TGCGCCAGCAGCGGTGGTGGGGCGGGGTCCACTGAAGCTTTCTTT
.,TRBV5-1,.,TRBJ2-7,13,CASSFPALGEQYF,TGCGCCAGCAGCTTCCCGGCTCTGGGGGAGCAGTACTTC
TRBD1,TRBV11-2,.,TRBJ2-7,16,CASSLNPDRDLYEQYF,TGTGCCAGCAGCTTAAATCCGGACAGGGATCTGTACGAGCAGTACTTC
.,TRBV15,.,TRBJ2-3,14,CATSRGGSTDTQYF,TGTGCCACCAGCAGAGGCGGTTCCACAGATACGCAGTATTTT
TRBD2,TRBV6-1,few,TRBJ2-1,14,CASTREAAYNEQFF,TGTGCCAGCACACGGGAGGCGGCCTACAATGAGCAGTTCTTC
.,TRBV27,.,TRBJ2-2,17,CASSPGPSIDTFGELFF,TGTGCCAGCAGTCCAGGCCCCTCTATAGACACCTTCGGGGAGCTGTTTTTT
TRBD1,TRBV5-4,.,TRBJ1-3,12,CASSLQGGTIYF,TGTGCCAGCAGCTTGCAGGGGGGGACCATATATTTT
.,TRBV11-3,.,TRBJ2-1,17,CASSLGTGAVSYNEQFF,TGTGCCAGCAGCTTAGGAACGGGGGCGGTCTCCTACAATGAGCAGTTCTTC
.,TRBV2,.,TRBJ2-1,14,CASRVDSTYNEQFF,TGTGCCAGCAGAGTTGACAGTACCTACAATGAGCAGTTCTTC
.,TRBV2,.,TRBJ2-7,15,CALTSVRGATYEQYF,TGTGCCCTGACGTCGGTGAGGGGGGCCACGTACGAGCAGTACTTC
.,TRBV4-2,.,TRBJ1-2,16,CASSQDSRGDNYGYTF,TGTGCCAGCAGCCAAGATAGCAGGGGTGATAACTATGGCTACACCTTC
.,TRBV6-1,.,TRBJ2-4,14,CASSPGQGWDIQYF,TGTGCCAGCAGCCCCGGGCAGGGTTGGGACATTCAGTACTTC
.,TRBV29-1,.,TRBJ2-7,13,CSVAGRFSYEQYF,TGCAGCGTTGCGGGGCGGTTCTCCTACGAGCAGTACTTC
TRBD1,TRBV6-5,.,TRBJ1-2,14,CASSYGGQAYGYTF,TGTGCCAGCAGTTACGGGGGACAGGCCTATGGCTACACCTTC
.,TRBV10-3,once,TRBJ2-3,14,CAISQGGGTDTQYF,TGTGCCATCAGCCAGGGGGGTGGCACAGATACGCAGTATTTT
TRBD1,TRBV5-4,.,TRBJ2-4,16,CASRTAGTGVQNIQYF,TGTGCCAGCAGAACTGCCGGGACAGGGGTACAAAACATTCAGTACTTC
TRBD2,TRBV9,.,TRBJ2-1,18,CASSVAVTTSGSYNEQFF,TGTGCCAGCAGCGTAGCTGTCACCACTAGCGGCTCGTACAATGAGCAGTTCTTC
.,TRBV11-2,once,TRBJ1-3,14,CASATGLVGNTIYF,TGTGCCAGCGCTACAGGGCTTGTTGGAAACACCATATATTTT
.,TRBV4-3,.,TRBJ2-7,13,CASSQVRESEQYF,TGCGCCAGCAGCCAAGTTAGGGAGTCCGAGCAGTACTTC
.,TRBV5-1,.,TRBJ2-3,14,CASSSRTSTDTQYF,TGCGCCAGCAGCTCTCGAACTAGCACAGATACGCAGTATTTT